These 18 T cell receptor beta chains came from one sample sequenced in a study of PD-1 blockade in classical Hodgkin lymphoma. Time point defined: cycle 4 day 1 (C4D1), after 6 weeks of nivolumab. Brentuximab vedotin exposure varied among the patients, all of whom had relapsed after autologous stem cell transplantation. This table comes from immunoSEQ multiplex PCR, and its TCRdb copy is limited to in-frame clones, with some not included. Among some 50,000 clones listed, around four fifths were seen once. The source was peripheral blood mononuclear cells (PBMCs), collected before the fourth cycle of nivolumab. These receptors originate from a human donor with classical Hodgkin lymphoma.

V gene TRBV6-6 combines with J gene TRBJ1-2; D is perhaps TRBD1 (5 bases). CDR1 MNHNY and CDR2 SVGAGI come from the germline V gene (reference sequence). V was trimmed by 11 bases and J by 2 bases, leaving 15 bases between them. The CDR3 totals 13 residues. The CDR3, as DNA: TGTGCCGTTAGACAGCCTCCCAACTATGGCTACACCTTC. Translation gives CAVRQPPNYGYTF.

V usage is TRBV28 and J usage is TRBJ2-7; D ambiguous. CDR3 length: 13 residues. The V end lost 2 bases, the J end lost 2 bases, and 7 bases lay between the germline ends. Germline lookup yields CDR1 MDHEN and CDR2 SYDVKM. CDR3 in amino acids: CASSLMGPYEQYF. The CDR3 nucleotides are TGTGCCAGCAGTTTAATGGGTCCCTACGAGCAGTACTTC.

This clone was found once. The chain carries TRBV6-5 and TRBJ1-3, with unresolved D. This CDR3 spans 15 amino acids. The V gene lost 5 bases and the J gene lost 0 bases, with 11 bases spanning the gap. Per the germline V gene, CDR1 is MNHEY and CDR2 is SVGAGI. The CDR3 sequence is CASSQTVSSGNTIYF. The CDR3 nucleotides read TGTGCCAGCAGTCAAACAGTTAGCTCTGGAAACACCATATATTTT.

This clone was detected only a few times. This chain links TRBV4-3 with TRBJ1-5; perhaps TRBD1 as D (6 bases). The germline V gene has CDR1 LGHNA and CDR2 YSLEER. The length of the CDR3 is 17 residues. Between the trimmed V and J ends, which lost 1 base and 3 bases, there was a span of 16 bases. Here the CDR3 reads CASSQGEHRTANQPQHF. CDR3 bases: TGCGCCAGCAGCCAAGGCGAACATCGGACAGCCAATCAGCCCCAGCATTTT.

This clone was detected a few times. The chain has TRBV7-8 and TRBJ1-5; D is unresolved. This CDR3 has 14 amino acids. Germline V gives CDR1 SGHVS, CDR2 FQNEAQ. The V end was cut by 5 bases, the J end by 5 bases, with 13 bases between. CDR3 coding DNA: TGTGCCAGCAGCCCGACCGGGCCTTATCAGCCCCAGCATTTT. It codes for CASSPTGPYQPQHF.

With respect to this clone: A read error may account for a junction end that differs from germline. The rearrangement links TRBV7-7 to TRBJ2-1; D remains unclear. This CDR3 has 14 residues. Germline CDR1 SSHAT, CDR2 FNYEAQ (reference sequence). CDR3 region: CASSPRQTYNEQFF. The DNA for the CDR3 is TGCGCCAGCAGCCCCCGCCAGACTTACAATGAGCAGTTCTTC.

This chain joins TRBV2 and TRBJ1-5, with D uncertain. The CDR3 consists of 14 residues. Germline lookup yields CDR1 SNHLY and CDR2 FYNNEI. Trimming stripped 0 bases from V and 7 bases from J, with 10 bases between. CDR3 in amino acids: CASSEALPNQPQHF. CDR3 DNA sequence: TGTGCCAGCAGTGAAGCGCTTCCGAACCAGCCCCAGCATTTT.

The chain couples TRBV5-1 to TRBJ2-7, with D possibly TRBD1 on 6 matching bases. Germline loops: CDR1 SGHRS, CDR2 YFSETQ. There are 15 residues in the CDR3. With 2 bases removed from V and 3 bases from J, the gap between germline ends came to 15 bases. As DNA, the CDR3 is TGCGCCAGCAGCTTAGTCAGGGGCGCGGGCTACGAGCAGTACTTC. This gives the protein CASSLVRGAGYEQYF.

The chain carries TRBV7-9 and TRBJ2-1, with 14 bases aligning to TRBD2. Germline assignment: CDR1 SEHNR and CDR2 FQNEAQ (reference sequence). This CDR3 is 17 amino acids long. Unmatched junction bases numbered 8, after V lost 1 base and J lost 9 bases. The CDR3 loop is CASSLVGGLAGELEQFF. CDR3 sequence (DNA): TGTGCCAGCAGCTTAGTAGGGGGACTAGCGGGAGAGCTTGAGCAGTTCTTC.

This chain uses TRBV7-2 with TRBJ1-3; D might be TRBD1 (5 bases). The CDR3 length is 16 residues. CDR1 and CDR2 from the germline V gene are SGHTA and FQGNSA. V dropped 3 bases and J dropped 0 bases, with 12 bases sitting between them. CDR3 region: CASSFLGVNSGNTIYF. CDR3 DNA: TGTGCCAGCAGCTTTCTGGGGGTTAACTCTGGAAACACCATATATTTT.

This rearrangement joins TRBV9 to TRBJ1-1; TRBD1 agrees at 8 bases. The V segment lost 0 bases and the J segment 0 bases; nucleotides outside the gene matches: 7. The CDR3 length is 17 residues. Per germline, CDR1 SGDLS and CDR2 YYNGEE. DNA for the CDR3: TGTGCCAGCAGCGTAGGCGACCAGGGACAGGTGAACACTGAAGCTTTCTTT. Translating gives CASSVGDQGQVNTEAFF.

V gene TRBV4-3 combines with J gene TRBJ2-1, with TRBD2 matching over 8 bases. The CDR3 is made up of 15 amino acids. The V segment lost 0 bases and the J segment 10 bases; nucleotides outside the gene matches: 8. The germline gives CDR1 LGHNA, CDR2 YSLEER. The CDR3 protein is CASSQDQAGDREQFF. CDR3 DNA: TGCGCCAGCAGCCAAGATCAAGCGGGAGATCGGGAGCAGTTCTTC.

V is TRBV27 and J is TRBJ2-1; perhaps TRBD2 as D (5 bases). The germline V and J ends were trimmed by 7 bases and 5 bases, with 9 bases remaining between them. Germline CDR1 is MNHEY and CDR2 is SMNVEV (reference sequence). CDR3 length: 12 amino acids. The DNA for the CDR3 is TGTGCCAGCATTGTGACTAACAATGAGCAGTTCTTC. Translated, it gives CASIVTNNEQFF.

This clone was counted a few times. This chain uses TRBV2 with TRBJ2-3; weak D call: TRBD2 (5 bases). CDR1 is SNHLY and CDR2 is FYNNEI in the germline V gene. With 4 bases removed from V and 9 bases from J, the gap between germline ends came to 17 bases. The length of the CDR3 is 14 residues. In DNA, the CDR3 is TGTGCCAGCAGTGTAATGGACTGGCTACAGACGCAGTATTTT. This translates into CASSVMDWLQTQYF.

The genes are TRBV7-8 and TRBJ1-3; D gene unclear. Trimming removed 2 bases at V and 0 bases at J, with 17 bases between. The CDR3 sequence is 18 residues long. Looked up from germline, CDR1 is SGHVS and CDR2 is FQNEAQ. CDR3 bases: TGTGCCAGCAGCTTAAGGATAACAGTATCAGGCTCTGGAAACACCATATATTTT. As protein: CASSLRITVSGSGNTIYF.

The CDR3 DNA reads TGTGCCAGCAGTTCCGGACTAGCGGGAGGGCGGCAGTACTTC. This codes for CASSSGLAGGRQYF. The V and J genes are TRBV7-2 and TRBJ2-7; 15 bases match TRBD2. Germline V gene sequence: CDR1 SGHTA, CDR2 FQGNSA. The CDR3 loop spans 14 amino acids. V was clipped by 6 bases and J by 9 bases; unmatched bases: 6. The variable domain in full, with the rest retrieved from reference TRBV7-2 and TRBJ2-7, is GAGVSQSPSNKVTEKGKDVELRCDPISGHTALYWYRQSLGQGLEFLIYFQGNSAPDKSGLPSDRFSAERTGGSVSTLTIQRTQQEDSAVYLCASSSGLAGGRQYFGPGTRLTVT.

The rearrangement uses TRBV9 and TRBJ2-2; D is undetermined. The V and J ends lost 3 bases and 8 bases respectively, with 11 bases between them. The length of the CDR3 is 13 residues. Germline assignment: CDR1 SGDLS and CDR2 YYNGEE. The CDR3 is CASSATFQGELFF. CDR3 bases: TGTGCCAGCAGCGCGACTTTCCAGGGGGAGCTGTTTTTT. Based on the CDR3 plus reference TRBV9 and TRBJ2-2, the full variable domain is DSGVTQTPKHLITATGQRVTLRCSPRSGDLSVYWYQQSLDQGLQFLIQYYNGEERAKGNILERFSAQQFPDLHSELNLSSLELGDSALYFCASSATFQGELFFGEGSRLTVL.

V gene TRBV9 combines with J gene TRBJ2-1; 10 nucleotides agree with TRBD1. The junction had 10 bases not matched to a gene; V was cut back by 4 bases and J by 6 bases. This CDR3 comprises 16 residues. The germline V gene encodes CDR1 SGDLS and CDR2 YYNGEE. CDR3 coding DNA: TGTGCCAGCAGCCAACTAGGACAGGGGGGGCCCAATGAGCAGTTCTTC. Protein product: CASSQLGQGGPNEQFF.